The 12 T cell receptor beta chains below all came from one sample that was sequenced in a study of OX40 agonist ivuxolimab in advanced cancers. Only in-frame clones appear in the TCRdb table, and some are missing; sequencing was by immunoSEQ multiplex PCR. The table shows 55,000 to 80,000 clones, with 86% occurring only once. The sample in question was CD4+ or CD8+ T cells sorted from blood, obtained in a trial of the OX40 agonist ivuxolimab. The receptors shown here come from an adult with an advanced solid tumor such as melanoma, head and neck, liver or kidney cancer.

The V call is TRBV6-1, the J call TRBJ1-2; D is undetermined. The germline gives CDR1 MNHNS, CDR2 SASEGT. The V gene lost 6 bases and the J gene lost 0 bases, with 11 bases spanning the gap. The CDR3 runs to 14 residues. DNA for the CDR3: TGTGCCAGCAGCCCCGGAGTAGCTAACTATGGCTACACCTTC. This gives the protein CASSPGVANYGYTF.

The V gene is TRBV28, the J gene TRBJ2-7; no reliable D call. The CDR3 totals 14 residues. Trimming removed 6 bases from V and 2 bases from J, with 14 bases in between. CDR1 MDHEN and CDR2 SYDVKM come from the germline V gene. CDR3 loop: CASSSSLRTYEQYF. The CDR3 nucleotides are TGTGCCAGCAGCTCCTCACTTCGAACCTACGAGCAGTACTTC.

The CDR3 sequence: CASSLGTGNPRYQPQHF. DNA for the CDR3: TGTGCCAGCAGCCTCGGGACAGGGAATCCTCGCTATCAGCCCCAGCATTTT. The chain uses TRBV7-9 and TRBJ1-5, with TRBD1 matching 9 bases. Losses at the gene ends were 5 bases for V and 5 bases for J; bases not matched to a gene: 13. CDR1 is SEHNR and CDR2 is FQNEAQ in the germline V gene (reference sequence). There are 17 residues in the CDR3.

A note on this clone: The identical CDR3 is also encoded by other nucleotide sequences in the sample. This chain connects TRBV28 to TRBJ1-2, with D unresolved. Per germline, CDR1 MDHEN and CDR2 SYDVKM. V was clipped by 4 bases and J by 9 bases, with 9 bases between them. CDR3 size: 11 residues. Here the CDR3 reads CASSSSRSYTF. Written as DNA, the CDR3 is TGTGCCAGCAGTTCAAGCCGCAGCTACACCTTC.

This clone was seen a single time. This sequence joins TRBV7-2 and TRBJ1-2; tentatively, D is TRBD1 (5 bases). The CDR3 has 13 residues. V gave up 4 bases and J gave up 5 bases, with 11 bases separating them. Germline CDR1 reads SGHTA; CDR2 reads FQGNSA. The CDR3 region is CASSSPGPYGYTF. The CDR3 bases are TGTGCCAGCAGCTCCCCGGGACCTTATGGCTACACCTTC.

The chain joins TRBV28 to TRBJ1-5; no clear D gene. Trimming stripped 0 bases from V and 0 bases from J, with 9 bases between. The CDR3 consists of 16 residues. The V gene's germline CDR1 is MDHEN and CDR2 SYDVKM. CDR3 DNA: TGTGCCAGCAGTTTATGGAGGGAATATAGCAATCAGCCCCAGCATTTT. Its translation: CASSLWREYSNQPQHF.

In its sample, this clone is medium-sized. V and J are TRBV10-1 and TRBJ1-6; D unclear. CDR1 and CDR2 from the germline V gene are WNHNN and SYGVQD (reference sequence). CDR3 size: 13 residues. V gave up 4 bases and J gave up 8 bases, with 9 bases separating them. CDR3 residues: CASSAEGYSPLHF. CDR3 in DNA: TGCGCCAGCAGTGCTGAGGGATATTCACCCCTCCACTTT.

The CDR3 coding sequence is TGTGCCAGCAGTGTCCGACAGGGGGGCACCGGGGAGCTGTTTTTT. Its protein product is CASSVRQGGTGELFF. The J gene is TRBJ2-2, the V gene TRBV27; 9 nucleotides line up with TRBD1. The J segment lost 4 bases and the V segment lost 5 bases, leaving 5 bases of the junction unmatched. Germline assignment: CDR1 MNHEY and CDR2 SMNVEV (reference sequence). The CDR3 loop spans 15 amino acids.

The chain recombines TRBV11-2 with TRBJ2-5; no clear D. CDR1 and CDR2 from the germline V gene are SGHAT and FQNNGV. V was clipped by 5 bases and J by 5 bases, with 6 bases between them. The CDR3 contains 11 residues. The CDR3 DNA is TGTGCCAGCAGCCACGGGGAGACCCAGTACTTC. Translation: CASSHGETQYF.

The CDR3 DNA follows: TGTGCCAGCAGATTACAGGGTCCAACTTTCTTT. It yields the protein CASRLQGPTFF. The V call is TRBV6-6, the J call TRBJ1-1, with D perhaps matching TRBD1 (6 bases). Germline loops: CDR1 MNHNY, CDR2 SVGAGI (reference sequence). This CDR3 has 11 amino acids. V was clipped by 6 bases and J by 12 bases, with 14 bases between them.

The J gene is TRBJ2-5, the V gene TRBV5-1; no definite D call. The germline V gene has CDR1 SGHRS and CDR2 YFSETQ. Trimming took off 0 bases at V and 1 base at J, with 10 bases between the two ends. This CDR3 has 15 residues. The CDR3 reads CASSLANSPQETQYF. As DNA, the CDR3 is TGCGCCAGCAGCTTGGCTAATAGCCCCCAAGAGACCCAGTACTTC. Filled out from reference TRBV5-1 and TRBJ2-5, the complete variable domain reads KAGVTQTPRYLIKTRGQQVTLSCSPISGHRSVSWYQQTPGQGLQFLFEYFSETQRNKGNFPGRFSGRQFSNSRSEMNVSTLELGDSALYLCASSLANSPQETQYFGPGTRLLVL.

The gene calls are TRBV6-1 and TRBJ1-2, with D possibly being TRBD1 (6 bases). In germline, CDR1 is MNHNS, CDR2 SASEGT. The V and J ends lost 4 bases and 2 bases respectively, with 11 bases between them. The CDR3 length is 14 residues. The CDR3 DNA reads as TGTGCCAGCAGTGGGAACAGGGCCAACTATGGCTACACCTTC. Protein product: CASSGNRANYGYTF.